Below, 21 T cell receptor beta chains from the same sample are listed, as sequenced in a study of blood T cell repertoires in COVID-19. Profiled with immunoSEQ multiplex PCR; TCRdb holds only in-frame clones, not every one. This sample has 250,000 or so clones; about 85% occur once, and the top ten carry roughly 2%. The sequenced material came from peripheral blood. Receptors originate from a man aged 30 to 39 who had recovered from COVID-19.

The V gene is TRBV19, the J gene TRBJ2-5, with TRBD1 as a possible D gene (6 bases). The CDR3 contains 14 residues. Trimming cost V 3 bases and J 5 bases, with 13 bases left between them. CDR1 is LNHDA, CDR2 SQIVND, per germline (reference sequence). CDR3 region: CASSMITGTETQYF. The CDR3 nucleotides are TGTGCCAGTAGTATGATTACAGGGACGGAGACCCAGTACTTC.

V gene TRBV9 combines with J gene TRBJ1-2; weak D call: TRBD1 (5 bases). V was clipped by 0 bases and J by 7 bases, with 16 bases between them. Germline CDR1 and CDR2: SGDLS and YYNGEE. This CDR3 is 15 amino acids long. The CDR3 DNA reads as TGTGCCAGCAGCGTAGTATCGGGGGGTGAAGGTGGCTACACCTTC. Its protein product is CASSVVSGGEGGYTF.

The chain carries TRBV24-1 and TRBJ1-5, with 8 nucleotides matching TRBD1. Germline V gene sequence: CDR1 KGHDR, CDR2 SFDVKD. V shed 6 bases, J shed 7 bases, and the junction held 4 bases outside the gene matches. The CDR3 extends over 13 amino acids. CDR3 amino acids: CATSQGAGQPQHF. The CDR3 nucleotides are TGTGCCACCAGTCAGGGGGCGGGGCAGCCCCAGCATTTT.

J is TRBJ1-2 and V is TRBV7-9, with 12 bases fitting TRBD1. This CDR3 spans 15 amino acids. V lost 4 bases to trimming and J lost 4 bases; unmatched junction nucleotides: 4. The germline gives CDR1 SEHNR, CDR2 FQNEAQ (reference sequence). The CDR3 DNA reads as TGTGCCAGCAGCTCGGGACAGGGGGCCCTCTATGGCTACACCTTC. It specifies CASSSGQGALYGYTF.

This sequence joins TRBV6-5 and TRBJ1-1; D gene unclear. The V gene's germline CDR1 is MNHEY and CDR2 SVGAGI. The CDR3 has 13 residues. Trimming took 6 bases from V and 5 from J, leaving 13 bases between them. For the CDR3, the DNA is TGTGCCAGCAGCCCAGCCGGGGTTACTGAAGCTTTCTTT. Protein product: CASSPAGVTEAFF.

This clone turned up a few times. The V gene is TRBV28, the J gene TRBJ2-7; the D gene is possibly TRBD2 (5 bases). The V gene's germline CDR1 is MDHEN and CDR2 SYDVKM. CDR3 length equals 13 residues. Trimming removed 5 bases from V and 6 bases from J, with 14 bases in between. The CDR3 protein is CASSPPSLPEQYV. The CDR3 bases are TGTGCCAGCAGTCCACCTAGCCTACCCGAGCAGTACGTC.

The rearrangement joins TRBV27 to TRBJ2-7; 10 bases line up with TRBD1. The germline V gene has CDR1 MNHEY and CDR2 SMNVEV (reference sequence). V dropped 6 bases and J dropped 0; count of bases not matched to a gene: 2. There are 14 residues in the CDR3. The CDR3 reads CASRRQGASYEQYF. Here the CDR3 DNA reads TGTGCCAGCAGACGACAGGGGGCCTCCTACGAGCAGTACTTC.

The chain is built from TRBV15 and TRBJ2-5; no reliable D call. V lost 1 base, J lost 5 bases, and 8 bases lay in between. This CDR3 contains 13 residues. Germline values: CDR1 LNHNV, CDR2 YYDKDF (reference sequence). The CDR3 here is CATSRAAAETQYF. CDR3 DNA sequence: TGTGCCACCAGCAGAGCGGCAGCGGAGACCCAGTACTTC.

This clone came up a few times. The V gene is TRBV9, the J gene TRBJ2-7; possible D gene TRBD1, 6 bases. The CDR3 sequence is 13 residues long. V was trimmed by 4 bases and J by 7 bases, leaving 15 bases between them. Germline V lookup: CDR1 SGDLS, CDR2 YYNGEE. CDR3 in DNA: TGTGCCAGCAGCCCCAATTCAGGGGTTGAGCAGTACTTC. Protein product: CASSPNSGVEQYF.

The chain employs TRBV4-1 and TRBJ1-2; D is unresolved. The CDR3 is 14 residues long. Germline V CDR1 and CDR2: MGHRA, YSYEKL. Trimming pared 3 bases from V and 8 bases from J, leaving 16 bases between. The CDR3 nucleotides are TGCGCCAGCAGCCAGGGCGGGCAGCCCAGAGGCTACACCTTC. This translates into CASSQGGQPRGYTF.

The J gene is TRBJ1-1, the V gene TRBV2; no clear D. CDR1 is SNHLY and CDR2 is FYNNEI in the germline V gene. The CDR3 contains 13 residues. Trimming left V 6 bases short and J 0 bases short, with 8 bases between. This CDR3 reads CASRRGLNTEAFF. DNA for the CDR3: TGTGCCAGCAGGAGAGGGTTGAACACTGAAGCTTTCTTT.

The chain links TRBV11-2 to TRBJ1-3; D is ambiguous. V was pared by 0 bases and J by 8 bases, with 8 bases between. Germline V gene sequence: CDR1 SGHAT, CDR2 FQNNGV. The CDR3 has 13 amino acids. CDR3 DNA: TGTGCCAGCAGCTTAGACACCGGGGACACCATATATTTT. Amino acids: CASSLDTGDTIYF.

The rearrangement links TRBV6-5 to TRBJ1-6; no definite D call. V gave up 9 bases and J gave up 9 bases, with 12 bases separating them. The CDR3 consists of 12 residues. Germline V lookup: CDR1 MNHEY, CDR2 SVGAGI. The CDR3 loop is CASKTGSSPLHF. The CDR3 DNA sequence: TGTGCCAGTAAGACGGGTAGTTCACCCCTCCACTTT.

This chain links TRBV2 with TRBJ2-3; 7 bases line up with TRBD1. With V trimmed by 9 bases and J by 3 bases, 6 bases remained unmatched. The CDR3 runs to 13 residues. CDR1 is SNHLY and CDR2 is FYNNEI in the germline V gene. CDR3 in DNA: TGTGCCAGAGGGGGCGTTTGGACAGATACGCAGTATTTT. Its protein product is CARGGVWTDTQYF.

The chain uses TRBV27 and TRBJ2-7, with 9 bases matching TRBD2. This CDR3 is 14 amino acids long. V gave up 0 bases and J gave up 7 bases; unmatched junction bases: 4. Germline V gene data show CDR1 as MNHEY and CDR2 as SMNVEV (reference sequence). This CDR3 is CASSLSRLAGEQYF. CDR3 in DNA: TGTGCCAGCAGTTTATCGAGGCTAGCGGGGGAGCAGTACTTC.

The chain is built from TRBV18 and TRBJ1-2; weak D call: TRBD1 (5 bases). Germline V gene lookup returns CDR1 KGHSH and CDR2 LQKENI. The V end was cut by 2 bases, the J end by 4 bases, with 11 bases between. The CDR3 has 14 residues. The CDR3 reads CASSPSDGGYGYTF. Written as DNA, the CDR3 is TGTGCCAGCTCACCATCTGACGGGGGCTATGGCTACACCTTC. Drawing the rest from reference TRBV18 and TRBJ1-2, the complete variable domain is NAGVMQNPRHLVRRRGQEARLRCSPMKGHSHVYWYRQLPEEGLKFMVYLQKENIIDESGMPKERFSAEFPKEGPSILRIQQVVRGDSAAYFCASSPSDGGYGYTFGSGTRLTVV.

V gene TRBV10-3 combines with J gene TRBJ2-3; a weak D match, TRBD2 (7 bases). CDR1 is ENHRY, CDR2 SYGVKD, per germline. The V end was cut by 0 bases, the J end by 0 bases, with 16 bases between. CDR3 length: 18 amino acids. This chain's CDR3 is CAISESILWGGSTDTQYF. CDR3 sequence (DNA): TGTGCCATCAGTGAGTCGATACTTTGGGGGGGCAGCACAGATACGCAGTATTTT.

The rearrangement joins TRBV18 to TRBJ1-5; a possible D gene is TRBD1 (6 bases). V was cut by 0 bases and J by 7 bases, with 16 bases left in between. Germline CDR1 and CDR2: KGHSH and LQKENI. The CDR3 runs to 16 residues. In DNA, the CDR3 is TGTGCCAGCTCACCACCGGGGCAGGGGAAGTACCAGCCCCAGCATTTT. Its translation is CASSPPGQGKYQPQHF.

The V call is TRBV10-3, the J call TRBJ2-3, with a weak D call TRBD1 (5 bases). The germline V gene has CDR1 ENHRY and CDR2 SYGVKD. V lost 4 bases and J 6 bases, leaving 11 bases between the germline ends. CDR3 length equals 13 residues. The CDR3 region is CAISAGQGDTQYF. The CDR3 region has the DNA TGTGCCATCAGTGCAGGACAAGGCGATACGCAGTATTTT.

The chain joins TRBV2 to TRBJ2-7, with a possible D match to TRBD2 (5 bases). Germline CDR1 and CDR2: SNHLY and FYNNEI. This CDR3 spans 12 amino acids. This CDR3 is CASSEGRGVGHV. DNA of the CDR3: TGTGCCAGCAGTGAAGGTCGGGGAGTAGGGCACGTC.

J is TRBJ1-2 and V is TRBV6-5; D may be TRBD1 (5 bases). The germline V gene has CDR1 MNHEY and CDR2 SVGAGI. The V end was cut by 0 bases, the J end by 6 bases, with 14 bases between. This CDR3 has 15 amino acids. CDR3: CASSYSYRLTDGYTF. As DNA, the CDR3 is TGTGCCAGCAGTTACTCGTACAGGTTAACGGATGGCTACACCTTC.